This TCR beta chain was recorded in a study of CD8+CD57+ T cells in acquired aplastic anemia. Study-wide context: The mean DNA yield obtained from sorted CD4+ and CD8+ cells came to around 3 ug. Findings and limits, study-wide: The CD8+ Simpson's diversity of patients and controls was not significantly different. Patients and controls shared 25 to 35 CD8+ CDR3 sequences, highly expressed in patients.

The CDR3 totals 16 residues. Germline CDR1 reads SNHLY; CDR2 reads FYNNEI. Unmatched junction bases numbered 4, after V lost 4 bases and J lost 1 base. Ten or more counts support this clonotype. Its specificity is not known. Profiling that covered TCR beta VDJ and CDR3 relied on genomic DNA as its template. Each CDR3 protein gets one entry after TCRdb re-called the reads with MiXCR. The sample has roughly 500,000 distinct CDR3 sequences, over 25% seen once. It was patients with CD8+CD57+ cell expansion by flow cytometry who were chosen for sequencing. Every patient had severe acquired aplastic anemia. Sequencing was performed on sorted CD4+, CD8+, or CD8+CD57+ T cells (not recorded which) from PBMCs. The rearrangement links TRBV2 to TRBJ1-5; TRBD1 matches 10 bases. The TCR originated in a human donor with aplastic anemia. The DNA of the CDR3 is TGTGCCAGCAGTGGGACAGGGGGTCCGAGCAATCAGCCCCAGCATTTT. It codes for CASSGTGGPSNQPQHF.